Listed below are T cell receptor beta chains from one sample, sequenced in a study of early T cells in non-severe SARS-CoV-2 infection. Via MiXCR, TCRdb re-called the 5' RACE reads, giving one row per CDR3 protein. The data hold tens of thousands of distinct CDR3 sequences, with 9.5% to 13% observed a single time. The specimen sequenced was whole blood. All receptors come from an adult who was a healthcare worker with PCR-confirmed SARS-CoV-2 infection or an uninfected control (not recorded which). Both conserved end residues are part of each CDR3. Each record gives: CDR3 protein, CDR3 DNA, D gene, clone size, V gene, J gene. D genes are given only for firm matches. Size is omitted from some rows. Given values are once, few, many or a class for expanded clones.

CASSSRTDSNTGELFF	TGTGCCAGCAGTTCAAGGACAGATTCGAACACCGGGGAGCTGTTTTTT	NA	many	TRBV28	TRBJ2-2
CASSYSRDSYEQYF	TGTGCCAGCAGTTACTCGAGGGACTCCTACGAGCAGTACTTC	NA	NA	TRBV6-5	TRBJ2-7
CASSLSSGQGYEQYF	TGTGCCAGCAGTTTATCGTCGGGACAGGGCTACGAGCAGTACTTC	TRBD1	NA	TRBV27	TRBJ2-7
CASTLARGAGGIDTQYF	TGTGCCAGCACCCTCGCCCGGGGAGCGGGAGGGATAGATACGCAGTATTTT	TRBD2	NA	TRBV3-1	TRBJ2-3
CSASSGIGYEQYF	TGCAGTGCTTCTAGCGGGATAGGCTACGAGCAGTACTTC	TRBD2	NA	TRBV20-1	TRBJ2-7
CASKTNIAALRPYEQYF	TGTGCCAGCAAGACGAACATAGCGGCTCTCCGACCCTACGAGCAGTACTTC	NA	few	TRBV6-2/TRBV6-3	TRBJ2-7
CASSAGHFKNTGELFF	TGTGCCAGCAGTGCAGGCCACTTCAAGAACACCGGGGAGCTGTTTTTT	NA	NA	TRBV2	TRBJ2-2
CASGFSSYEQYF	TGTGCCAGCGGGTTTAGCTCCTACGAGCAGTACTTC	NA	NA	TRBV28	TRBJ2-7
CASSVGGGNEQYF	TGTGCCAGCAGCGTCGGCGGCGGCAACGAGCAGTACTTC	NA	few	TRBV7-9	TRBJ2-7
CASAGDWGEAFF	TGTGCCAGCGCAGGGGATTGGGGTGAAGCTTTCTTT	NA	many	TRBV2	TRBJ1-1
CAISIEREDEQFF	TGTGCCATCAGTATTGAGCGGGAGGATGAGCAGTTCTTC	TRBD2	NA	TRBV10-3	TRBJ2-1
CASQKTGPYNEQFF	TGTGCCAGCCAAAAGACAGGTCCCTACAATGAGCAGTTCTTC	NA	many	TRBV6-5	TRBJ2-1
CASSPGTGSSPLHF	TGTGCCAGCTCACCCGGGACGGGAAGTTCACCCCTCCACTTT	NA	few	TRBV18	TRBJ1-6
CASSPRAGLHYEQYF	TGTGCCAGCAGCCCAAGGGCGGGACTACACTACGAGCAGTACTTC	TRBD2	many	TRBV7-2	TRBJ2-7
CASSLTGPYEQYF	TGTGCCAGCAGCTTGACAGGTCCCTACGAGCAGTACTTC	NA	NA	TRBV5-6	TRBJ2-7
CASSLFEGQDTYEQYF	TGTGCCAGCAGTTTATTCGAAGGACAGGATACCTACGAGCAGTACTTC	TRBD1	few	TRBV2	TRBJ2-7
CATSRDLTYEQYF	TGTGCCACCAGCAGGGACTTGACATACGAGCAGTACTTC	NA	NA	TRBV15	TRBJ2-7
CSARRGIDEQFF	TGCAGTGCTAGACGCGGGATCGATGAGCAGTTCTTC	NA	few	TRBV20-1	TRBJ2-1
CASSFGTNYGYTF	TGTGCCAGCAGTTTTGGGACCAACTATGGCTACACCTTC	NA	NA	TRBV12-3/TRBV12-4	TRBJ1-2
CASSREESSYNEQFF	TGTGCCAGCAGTCGGGAGGAGAGCTCCTACAATGAGCAGTTCTTC	TRBD2	NA	TRBV6-4	TRBJ2-1
CASSWGDFNEQFF	TGTGCCAGCAGCTGGGGGGACTTCAATGAGCAGTTCTTC	NA	few	TRBV11-2	TRBJ2-1
CASSPRGNYGYTF	TGCGCCAGCAGCCCACGAGGGAACTATGGCTACACCTTC	NA	few	TRBV4-3	TRBJ1-2
CASASGNTIYF	TGTGCCAGCGCCTCTGGAAACACCATATATTTT	NA	NA	TRBV7-9	TRBJ1-3
CSARDRGTGNTIYF	TGCAGTGCTAGAGATCGAGGCACAGGAAACACCATATATTTT	NA	few	TRBV20-1	TRBJ1-3
CASSVSGAGRDTQYF	TGTGCCAGCAGTGTCTCCGGAGCAGGGAGAGATACGCAGTATTTT	NA	medium-sized	TRBV6-1	TRBJ2-3
CASSPRPPSGRASDTQYF	TGTGCCAGCAGCCCAAGACCCCCTAGCGGGAGGGCCTCGGATACGCAGTATTTT	TRBD2	many	TRBV7-8	TRBJ2-3
CSARAGTSGRGGGIETQYF	TGCAGTGCTAGGGCCGGGACTAGCGGGAGAGGAGGCGGAATAGAGACCCAGTACTTC	TRBD2	NA	TRBV20-1	TRBJ2-5
CASSPWLNTEAFF	TGTGCCAGCAGCCCTTGGTTGAACACTGAAGCTTTCTTT	NA	many	TRBV11-2	TRBJ1-1
CASSLARISGELFF	TGTGCCAGCAGCTTAGCCCGGATATCCGGGGAGCTGTTTTTT	NA	many	TRBV7-2	TRBJ2-2
CSARTGYNEQFF	TGCAGCGCCAGGACAGGGTACAATGAGCAGTTCTTC	TRBD1	NA	TRBV29-1	TRBJ2-1
CASSLSRKETQYF	TGTGCCAGCAGCTTATCCCGGAAAGAGACCCAGTACTTC	NA	few	TRBV11-2	TRBJ2-5
CSAVRDLAVYEQYF	TGCAGTGCTGTTCGGGACTTGGCGGTCTACGAGCAGTACTTC	NA	few	TRBV20-1	TRBJ2-7
CASSTSYPGGSYQPQHF	TGTGCCAGCAGTACTAGCTACCCGGGGGGGTCCTATCAGCCCCAGCATTTT	NA	few	TRBV27	TRBJ1-5
CASSPRGQKLGNTIYF	TGTGCCAGCAGTCCCCGCGGACAGAAATTGGGAAACACCATATATTTT	NA	NA	TRBV28	TRBJ1-3
CASSATFYGYTF	TGTGCCAGCAGTGCAACCTTCTATGGCTACACCTTC	NA	few	TRBV12-3/TRBV12-4	TRBJ1-2
CASSESGHTDTQYF	TGCGCCAGCAGTGAGTCAGGCCACACAGATACGCAGTATTTT	NA	NA	TRBV10-1	TRBJ2-3
CASSPGTGRAGANVLTF	TGTGCCAGCAGCCCAGGGACAGGGAGGGCTGGGGCCAACGTCCTGACTTTC	TRBD1	many	TRBV7-2	TRBJ2-6
CASSFIGEETQYF	TGTGCCAGCAGTTTTATAGGGGAAGAGACCCAGTACTTC	NA	few	TRBV28	TRBJ2-5
CSAGERQGAKQPQHF	TGCAGTGCTGGAGAGAGACAGGGGGCCAAACAGCCCCAGCATTTT	TRBD1	few	TRBV20-1	TRBJ1-5
CASSFWTSGENIQYF	TGTGCCAGCAGTTTTTGGACTAGCGGAGAAAACATTCAGTACTTC	TRBD2	many	TRBV12-3/TRBV12-4	TRBJ2-4
CASRRGLGGVGEQYF	TGTGCCAGCAGAAGGGGACTAGGGGGAGTGGGCGAGCAGTACTTC	TRBD2	many	TRBV27	TRBJ2-7
CATSREKNTPQHF	TGTGCCACCAGCAGAGAAAAGAATACGCCCCAGCATTTT	NA	few	TRBV15	TRBJ1-5
CAISPSQWAGNTEAFF	TGTGCCATCAGTCCCTCTCAATGGGCCGGGAACACTGAAGCTTTCTTT	NA	few	TRBV10-3	TRBJ1-1